The entry that follows covers one T cell receptor beta chain sequence. This sample was taken from a study of blood T cell repertoires in COVID-19. Repertoires were generated with immunoSEQ multiplex PCR, while TCRdb's copy carries only in-frame clones and drops some. The sample records under 200,000 clones, approximately 86% being singletons. Losses at the gene ends were 5 bases for V and 7 bases for J; bases not matched to a gene: 11. This CDR3 region has 16 residues. Germline V gives CDR1 SEHNR, CDR2 FQNEAQ (reference sequence). V and J are TRBV7-9 and TRBJ2-2, with 9 bases fitting TRBD1. The sequence was collected from a woman aged 80 or older with COVID-19, enrolled during active disease. Sequenced: peripheral blood. In DNA form, the CDR3 reads TGTGCCAGCAGCCTACGACAGGGGGTTCTTGGCGGGGAGCTGTTTTTT. Its translation: CASSLRQGVLGGELFF.